The present T cell receptor (beta chain) was sequenced within a study of cytomegalovirus exposure and HLA in healthy donors. Study at large: Most donors, approximately 82% of 350 to 450 genotyped, fell in the Caucasian-associated ancestry cluster. Study results and caveats: According to a later analysis, most TCR beta chains associated with CMV appeared HLA-restricted. In all likelihood, a cluster of highly shared sequence variants was a sequencing artifact.

Concerning this clone: Antigen specificity is unknown.

The CDR3 extends over 13 amino acids. The V gene end was trimmed by 5 bases and the J gene end by 7 bases; junction bases not matched to a gene: 6. Per the germline V gene, CDR1 is SEHNR and CDR2 is FQNEAQ (reference sequence). The PCR ran on 60 Vbeta and 13 Jbeta primers. This table comes from immunoSEQ multiplex PCR, and its TCRdb copy is limited to in-frame clones, with some not included. Listed are more than 110,000 clones; 2% to 3% falls within the top ten. The sequenced sample was PBMCs. The chain links TRBV7-9 to TRBJ1-1; 8 bases agree with TRBD1. This TCR derives from a man aged 40-55 years in good health and CMV-seronegative. In DNA form, the CDR3 reads TGTGCCAGCAGCGTACAGGGGGGAGTTGAAGCTTTCTTT. It is translated as CASSVQGGVEAFF.